A single TCR beta chain is shown here with its context. V lost 2 bases and J lost 8, with 13 bases in between. CDR1 is MGHRA and CDR2 is YSYEKL in the germline V gene. The CDR3 has 14 amino acids. PCR employed 60 Vbeta and 13 Jbeta primers. Clones were read by immunoSEQ multiplex PCR, and TCRdb kept only the in-frame ones, dropping some. The repertoire consists of over 200,000 clones, with around 80% occurring once and the leading ten covering 2.7%. The sample belongs to a study of cytomegalovirus exposure and HLA in healthy donors. The rearrangement links TRBV4-1 to TRBJ2-1; no definite D call. The specimen sequenced was PBMCs. This TCR derives from an older woman in good health and CMV-seropositive. In DNA, the CDR3 is TGCGCCAGCAGCCAACTGACTCTTCACGATGAGCAGTTCTTC. Translating gives CASSQLTLHDEQFF.